One sample yielded the 27 T cell receptor beta chains listed below, sequenced in a study of blood T cell repertoires in COVID-19 (dated by TCRdb to 2018 to 2021). Receptor libraries were prepared by the immunoSEQ multiplex PCR assay. In its TCRdb copy, this immuneACCESS table keeps in-frame sequences only and misses some clones. Where compared with another copy, unresolved V genes explain less than half of these, and the others have no known cause. This sample holds approximately 97,000 clones; approximately 87% were observed only once. Just under 20% of the sample rests with the top ten. The source material was peripheral blood. The receptor set was obtained from a human donor in a cohort sampled during active COVID-19.

The CDR3 region is CASSLDSSYYGYTF. The CDR3 region has the DNA TGTGCCAGCAGTTTGGACAGCTCTTACTATGGCTACACCTTC. V usage is TRBV27 and J usage is TRBJ1-2, with TRBD1 as a possible D gene (6 bases). CDR1 MNHEY and CDR2 SMNVEV come from the germline V gene (reference sequence). CDR3 size: 14 residues. The V and J ends lost 3 bases and 3 bases respectively, with 11 bases between them.

The V call is TRBV5-8, the J call TRBJ2-3, with a possible D match to TRBD1 (5 bases). Looked up from germline, CDR1 is SGHTS and CDR2 is YDEGEE. V lost 0 bases and J 3 bases, leaving 5 bases between the germline ends. This CDR3 has 13 residues. CDR3 nucleotides: TGTGCCAGCAGCTTGGGACAGACAGATACGCAGTATTTT. Protein product: CASSLGQTDTQYF.

The genes are TRBV27 and TRBJ2-1; no clear D. Per the germline V gene, CDR1 is MNHEY and CDR2 is SMNVEV (reference sequence). The V gene lost 5 bases and the J gene lost 5 bases, with 7 bases spanning the gap. This CDR3 spans 12 amino acids. In nucleotides, the CDR3 is TGTGCCAGCAGTCCCCCCGACAATGAGCAGTTCTTC. Residues: CASSPPDNEQFF.

This chain uses TRBV4-2 with TRBJ2-7, with 8 positions matching TRBD2. The ends lost 4 bases at V and 7 bases at J; junction bases unmatched: 12. The V gene's germline CDR1 is LGHNA and CDR2 YNFKEQ. CDR3 length: 15 residues. The CDR3: CASSLRVAGTGEQYF. CDR3 DNA: TGTGCCAGCAGCCTGAGAGTAGCGGGGACGGGAGAGCAGTACTTC.

This chain uses TRBV5-1 with TRBJ2-7, with TRBD1 matching over 7 bases. Germline V CDR1 and CDR2: SGHRS, YFSETQ. The V and J ends lost 4 bases and 2 bases, in that order; junction bases with no gene match: 12. The CDR3 runs to 16 residues. The CDR3 reads CASSLGFGQGAYEQYF. Here the CDR3 DNA reads TGCGCCAGCAGCCTGGGTTTTGGGCAGGGGGCCTACGAGCAGTACTTC.

V is TRBV7-8 and J is TRBJ2-1; 7 bases are a match to TRBD2. Trimming took 1 base from V and 6 from J; bases not matched to a gene: 6. The CDR3 runs 15 residues. Germline assignment: CDR1 SGHVS and CDR2 FQNEAQ. CDR3 loop: CASSLEGGSVNEQFF. Here the CDR3 DNA reads TGTGCCAGCAGCTTAGAGGGCGGGAGCGTCAATGAGCAGTTCTTC.

This CDR3 is CASATTATYEQYF. The CDR3 DNA sequence: TGTGCCAGTGCGACGACAGCTACCTACGAGCAGTACTTC. The chain carries TRBV19 and TRBJ2-7; a weak D match, TRBD1 (5 bases). The CDR3 has 13 residues. The V gene's germline CDR1 is LNHDA and CDR2 SQIVND (reference sequence). The V end was cut by 8 bases, the J end by 2 bases, with 13 bases between.

This chain links TRBV12-5 with TRBJ2-3; TRBD1 matches at 7 bases. The junction had 7 bases not matched to a gene; V was cut back by 5 bases and J by 2 bases. CDR3 length: 15 residues. Germline CDR1 reads LGHNT; CDR2 reads FRNRAP. The CDR3 region is CASGLGQVYTDTQYF. CDR3 DNA sequence: TGTGCTAGTGGTCTAGGACAGGTTTACACAGATACGCAGTATTTT.

The J gene is TRBJ1-4, the V gene TRBV7-2; D call uncertain. Looked up from germline, CDR1 is SGHTA and CDR2 is FQGNSA. Trimming removed 1 base from V and 8 bases from J, with 11 bases in between. CDR3 length equals 14 residues. The CDR3 region is CASSLGPGREKLFF. As DNA, the CDR3 is TGTGCCAGCAGCTTAGGTCCGGGTCGAGAAAAACTGTTTTTT.

The count of this clone is one. The V gene is TRBV14, the J gene TRBJ1-6; weak D call: TRBD1 (5 bases). There are 17 residues in the CDR3. Trimming left V 3 bases short and J 6 bases short, with 18 bases between. The V gene's germline CDR1 is SGHDN and CDR2 FVKESK. The CDR3 DNA sequence: TGTGCCAGCAGCCATCCTCGGGGCATGGGGGGTAATTCACCCCTCCACTTT. It codes for CASSHPRGMGGNSPLHF.

As DNA, the CDR3 is TGTGCCAGCAGCCTCGTACCGGGACTAGCGGGAGGTAGGGCCCAGTACTTC. Its protein is CASSLVPGLAGGRAQYF. The genes are TRBV5-6 and TRBJ2-5, with 15 bases identical to TRBD2. CDR3 length: 17 residues. The germline V gene encodes CDR1 SGHDT and CDR2 YYEEEE. The V gene end was trimmed by 4 bases and the J gene end by 9 bases; junction bases not matched to a gene: 13.

V is TRBV25-1 and J is TRBJ2-1; the match to TRBD2 covers 8 bases. Looked up from germline, CDR1 is MGHDK and CDR2 is SYGVNS. This CDR3 has 18 amino acids. Trimming cost V 1 base and J 5 bases; bases outside gene matches: 13. The CDR3 sequence: CASSELSSRTGGNNEQFF. CDR3 in DNA: TGTGCCAGCAGTGAATTATCGAGCCGGACGGGAGGGAACAATGAGCAGTTCTTC.

The CDR3 nucleotides read TGTGCCACCAGCAGAGTGAGGAGGGACGAGACCCAGTACTTC. It yields the protein CATSRVRRDETQYF. The genes are TRBV15 and TRBJ2-5; D may be TRBD2 (6 bases). This CDR3 is built from 14 residues. V lost 1 base, J lost 5 bases, and 11 bases lay in between. Germline loops: CDR1 LNHNV, CDR2 YYDKDF (reference sequence).

The chain recombines TRBV19 with TRBJ1-5; no clear D. The CDR3 consists of 14 residues. V lost 9 bases to trimming and J lost 0 bases, with 12 bases between them. Germline V lookup: CDR1 LNHDA, CDR2 SQIVND (reference sequence). CDR3 in amino acids: CASSSTYSNQPQHF. The CDR3 nucleotides read TGTGCCAGCTCGAGCACGTATAGCAATCAGCCCCAGCATTTT.

The V gene is TRBV7-6, the J gene TRBJ1-5; D ambiguous. The CDR3 length is 14 residues. The germline gives CDR1 SGHVS, CDR2 FNYEAQ. The germline V and J ends were trimmed by 1 base and 8 bases, with 12 bases remaining between them. CDR3 DNA sequence: TGTGCCAGCAGCTTAGACTCCGGGTCTAAGCCCCAGCATTTT. Protein: CASSLDSGSKPQHF.

The chain has TRBV6-1 and TRBJ2-3; D is ambiguous. Germline values: CDR1 MNHNS, CDR2 SASEGT. Deletions cut 3 bases from V and 2 bases from J, with 12 bases between. This CDR3 region has 15 residues. In DNA form, the CDR3 reads TGTGCCAGCAGTGAGGCGGTATTATTCACAGATACGCAGTATTTT. Protein sequence: CASSEAVLFTDTQYF.

The CDR3 region has the DNA TGTGCCAGCAGAGAGACAGATATGAACACTGAAGCTTTCTTT. Residues: CASRETDMNTEAFF. The chain uses TRBV2 and TRBJ1-1, with a possible D match to TRBD1 (5 bases). The CDR3 contains 14 residues. Germline V gene lookup returns CDR1 SNHLY and CDR2 FYNNEI. V was pared by 6 bases and J by 0 bases, with 11 bases between.

This clone has a single count. V gene TRBV19 combines with J gene TRBJ1-1; perhaps TRBD1 as D (6 bases). Germline CDR1 LNHDA, CDR2 SQIVND (reference sequence). This CDR3 is built from 15 residues. V lost 1 base and J lost 1, with 10 bases in between. Here the CDR3 reads CASSIGSDRNTEAFF. CDR3 in DNA: TGTGCCAGTAGTATAGGTTCGGACAGGAACACTGAAGCTTTCTTT.

The rearrangement links TRBV6-5 to TRBJ1-2; TRBD1 is a possible D gene (6 bases). The germline gives CDR1 MNHEY, CDR2 SVGAGI. Trimming shortened V by 0 bases and J by 4 bases, and 12 bases separated the two germline ends. The CDR3 loop spans 15 amino acids. The CDR3 sequence is CASSYSLQGSYGYTF. In DNA, the CDR3 is TGTGCCAGCAGTTACTCGCTCCAGGGGAGCTATGGCTACACCTTC.

The V gene is TRBV12-3 or TRBV12-4, the J gene TRBJ1-2, with D possibly being TRBD1 (5 bases). The CDR3 length is 13 residues. V lost 2 bases to trimming and J lost 5 bases, with 9 bases between them. The CDR3 bases are TGTGCCAGCAGTTTATTTAAGGGGTATGGCTACACCTTC. Protein product: CASSLFKGYGYTF.

In DNA, the CDR3 is TGTGCCAGTAGTGTTCCCTACAGGGGGAACACTGAAGCTTTCTTT. This codes for CASSVPYRGNTEAFF. The chain uses TRBV19 and TRBJ1-1, with 7 bases matching TRBD1. CDR3 size: 15 residues. Germline V gives CDR1 LNHDA, CDR2 SQIVND (reference sequence). The junction had 7 bases not matched to a gene; V was cut back by 5 bases and J by 1 base.

The gene calls are TRBV10-3 and TRBJ2-1, with 7 nucleotides matching TRBD2. The CDR3 has 17 residues. V lost 2 bases, J lost 7 bases, and 14 bases stayed unmatched. Germline CDR1 is ENHRY and CDR2 is SYGVKD. The CDR3 region is CAISEPSRREWENEQFF. The CDR3 region has the DNA TGTGCCATCAGTGAGCCCTCCCGGCGGGAGTGGGAAAATGAGCAGTTCTTC.

V usage is TRBV9 and J usage is TRBJ1-2; 7 nucleotides line up with TRBD1. The CDR3 is 14 amino acids. Germline V gives CDR1 SGDLS, CDR2 YYNGEE. The V gene end was trimmed by 3 bases and the J gene end by 4 bases; junction bases not matched to a gene: 6. CDR3 in DNA: TGTGCCAGCAGCGCAGGGACAGCCCCCTATGGCTACACCTTC. Translated, it gives CASSAGTAPYGYTF.

The chain is built from TRBV7-2 and TRBJ2-3, with TRBD1 matching over 10 bases. The germline V gene encodes CDR1 SGHTA and CDR2 FQGNSA. CDR3 length equals 18 residues. V trimming: 6 bases; J trimming: 3 bases; junction bases outside the gene matches: 15. CDR3 DNA: TGTGCCAGCAGACACGGGACGACAGGGGGCGCCCCGACAGATACGCAGTATTTT. Translation: CASRHGTTGGAPTDTQYF.

The chain couples TRBV9 to TRBJ1-4; D is uncertain. CDR3 size: 17 residues. Trimming left V 3 bases short and J 0 bases short, with 15 bases between. CDR1 is SGDLS and CDR2 is YYNGEE in the germline V gene. DNA for the CDR3: TGTGCCAGCAGCGGAGGGCGGGCGGCGGCAACTAATGAAAAACTGTTTTTT. It is translated as CASSGGRAAATNEKLFF.

V is TRBV20-1 and J is TRBJ2-7; TRBD2 agrees at 7 bases. V dropped 3 bases and J dropped 0; count of bases not matched to a gene: 5. CDR3 length: 14 amino acids. Germline CDR1 DFQATT, CDR2 SNEGSKA (reference sequence). For the CDR3, the DNA is TGCAGTGCTAGTTCGGCGGGGGTCTCCTACGAGCAGTACTTC. Translated, it gives CSASSAGVSYEQYF.

The gene calls are TRBV5-8 and TRBJ2-7, with 10 bases matching TRBD1. The CDR3 runs to 14 residues. Germline lookup yields CDR1 SGHTS and CDR2 YDEGEE. Trimming cost V 9 bases and J 2 bases; bases outside gene matches: 8. CDR3 in amino acids: CATTRTGGPYEQYF. CDR3 in DNA: TGTGCCACTACAAGGACAGGGGGTCCCTACGAGCAGTACTTC.